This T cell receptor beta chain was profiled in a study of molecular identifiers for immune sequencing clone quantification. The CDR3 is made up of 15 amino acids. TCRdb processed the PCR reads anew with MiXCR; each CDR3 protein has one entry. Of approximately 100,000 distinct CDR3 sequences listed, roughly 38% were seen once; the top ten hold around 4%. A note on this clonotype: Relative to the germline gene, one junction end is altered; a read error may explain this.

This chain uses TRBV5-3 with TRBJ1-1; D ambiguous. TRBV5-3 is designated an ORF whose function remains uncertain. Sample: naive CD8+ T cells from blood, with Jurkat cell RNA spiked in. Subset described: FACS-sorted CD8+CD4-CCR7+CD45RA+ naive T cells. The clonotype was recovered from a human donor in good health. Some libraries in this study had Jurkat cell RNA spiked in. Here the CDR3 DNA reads TGTGCCAGCAGCTTGGATTGGTCACCCATCACTGAAGCTTTCTTT. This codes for CASSLDWSPITEAFF.